These 16 T cell receptor beta chains share one sample of origin, sequenced in a study of shared clonotypes between healthy human individuals. Sequencing was performed with immunoSEQ multiplex PCR; in TCRdb, only in-frame clones are kept and a portion is missing. The sample lists about 1 million clones; more than 65% were seen once. What was sequenced was memory CD4+ T cells sorted from blood. Subset in this sample: CD45RA-negative fraction. The receptors shown here come from a man between 18 and 29 years old in good health.

The chain carries TRBV19 and TRBJ2-2, with D perhaps matching TRBD2 (5 bases). CDR3 length equals 16 residues. V lost 7 bases, J lost 3 bases, and 18 bases lay in between. Germline V lookup: CDR1 LNHDA, CDR2 SQIVND (reference sequence). Here the CDR3 reads CASNRGPRVDTGELFF. The CDR3 nucleotides are TGTGCCAGTAATCGCGGGCCCCGGGTAGACACCGGGGAGCTGTTTTTT.

Note on this clone: One end of the junction is discordant with germline, which a read error may explain. The chain links TRBV7-7 to TRBJ2-7; the D gene is possibly TRBD1 (5 bases). Germline values: CDR1 SSHAT, CDR2 FNYEAQ (reference sequence). This CDR3 is 13 amino acids long. The CDR3 protein is CASSPLGADEQYF. Written as DNA, the CDR3 is TGTGCTAGCAGCCCCCTTGGGGCGGACGAGCAGTACTTC.

The J gene is TRBJ2-2, the V gene TRBV5-1; D is possibly TRBD1 (6 bases). Germline V gives CDR1 SGHRS, CDR2 YFSETQ. The CDR3 contains 14 residues. The V gene lost 7 bases and the J gene lost 4 bases, with 14 bases spanning the gap. In nucleotides, the CDR3 is TGCGCCAGCGGCCGGGACACCAGCACCGGGGAGCTGTTTTTT. The encoded protein is CASGRDTSTGELFF.

This CDR3 is CASSQDILGWRVQETQYF. CDR3 nucleotides: TGCGCCAGCAGCCAAGATATCCTGGGGTGGAGAGTACAAGAGACCCAGTACTTC. The rearrangement links TRBV4-3 to TRBJ2-5; D is unclear. V lost 0 bases to trimming and J lost 2 bases, with 19 bases between them. The CDR3 covers 18 residues. The germline V gene has CDR1 LGHNA and CDR2 YSLEER.

The chain carries TRBV19 and TRBJ1-2; maybe TRBD1 (5 bases). The CDR3 runs 13 residues. CDR1 LNHDA and CDR2 SQIVND come from the germline V gene (reference sequence). The V end was cut by 1 base, the J end by 8 bases, with 11 bases between. CDR3 in amino acids: CASSIGGQGGYTF. CDR3 DNA sequence: TGTGCCAGTAGTATAGGAGGGCAGGGAGGCTACACCTTC.

This clone was detected ten times or more. The rearrangement uses TRBV7-6 and TRBJ1-2; no definite D call. CDR3 length equals 13 residues. Germline V gene sequence: CDR1 SGHVS, CDR2 FNYEAQ. V was trimmed by 5 bases and J by 2 bases, leaving 9 bases between them. The CDR3 bases are TGTGCCAGCAGCCCCCAGTTAAACTATGGCTACACCTTC. Its translation: CASSPQLNYGYTF.

V gene TRBV18 combines with J gene TRBJ2-4; tentatively, D is TRBD1 (6 bases). This CDR3 has 13 residues. Germline V gene lookup returns CDR1 KGHSH and CDR2 LQKENI. Trimming shortened V by 4 bases and J by 8 bases, and 12 bases separated the two germline ends. The CDR3 nucleotides are TGTGCCAGCTCACGGGGGCAGGGAGACATTCAGTACTTC. This translates into CASSRGQGDIQYF.

This clone was found a few times. The chain employs TRBV19 and TRBJ1-5; maybe TRBD1 (5 bases). CDR1 and CDR2 from the germline V gene are LNHDA and SQIVND (reference sequence). Trimming took off 6 bases at V and 3 bases at J, with 15 bases between the two ends. The CDR3 is made up of 15 amino acids. The CDR3 loop is CASSREGPNNQPQHF. The DNA of the CDR3 is TGTGCCAGTAGCCGAGAGGGACCGAACAATCAGCCCCAGCATTTT.

This chain connects TRBV7-2 to TRBJ2-1; D unresolved. Per the germline V gene, CDR1 is SGHTA and CDR2 is FQGNSA. Trimming shortened V by 7 bases and J by 2 bases, and 15 bases separated the two germline ends. This CDR3 is 15 amino acids long. The CDR3 sequence: CASTVSYGPYNEQFF. The CDR3 bases are TGTGCCAGCACCGTTTCGTACGGCCCCTACAATGAGCAGTTCTTC. Drawing the rest from reference TRBV7-2 and TRBJ2-1, the complete variable domain is GAGVSQSPSNKVTEKGKDVELRCDPISGHTALYWYRQSLGQGLEFLIYFQGNSAPDKSGLPSDRFSAERTGGSVSTLTIQRTQQEDSAVYLCASTVSYGPYNEQFFGPGTRLTVL.

The chain carries TRBV10-3 and TRBJ2-5; no definite D call. V lost 0 bases and J lost 2, with 7 bases in between. Germline V lookup: CDR1 ENHRY, CDR2 SYGVKD. The CDR3 is 14 residues long. The CDR3 here is CAISESSTQETQYF. CDR3 DNA: TGTGCCATCAGTGAGTCTAGTACTCAAGAGACCCAGTACTTC.

The rearrangement uses TRBV11-2 and TRBJ2-1; 9 nucleotides agree with TRBD2. Germline CDR1 and CDR2: SGHAT and FQNNGV. Germline trimming cut 5 bases from V and 2 bases from J; bases unmatched to any gene: 4. CDR3 size: 15 residues. The CDR3 DNA reads TGTGCCAGCAGCGCTACTAGCGGGCCCTACAATGAGCAGTTCTTC. Translated, it gives CASSATSGPYNEQFF.

This clone was detected many times. The chain uses TRBV15 and TRBJ2-1; 7 bases match TRBD2. Per germline, CDR1 LNHNV and CDR2 YYDKDF (reference sequence). The trim removed 6 bases at V and 4 bases at J, leaving 12 bases unmatched. The CDR3 consists of 16 residues. The CDR3 nucleotides are TGTGCCACCAGATCCGAGGGGAGGGGTCGTTACAATGAGCAGTTCTTC. Translation gives CATRSEGRGRYNEQFF. The full variable domain, its missing parts supplied by reference TRBV15 and TRBJ2-1, is DAMVIQNPRYQVTQFGKPVTLSCSQTLNHNVMYWYQQKSSQAPKLLFHYYDKDFNNEADTPDNFQSRRPNTSFCFLDIRSPGLGDTAMYLCATRSEGRGRYNEQFFGPGTRLTVL.

The chain links TRBV2 to TRBJ1-1, with D possibly TRBD1 on 5 matching bases. CDR3 length: 15 amino acids. CDR1 is SNHLY and CDR2 is FYNNEI in the germline V gene. V dropped 2 bases and J dropped 0 bases, with 10 bases sitting between them. The CDR3 nucleotides are TGTGCCAGCAGTGAACGGGCAGGGATGAACACTGAAGCTTTCTTT. Translating gives CASSERAGMNTEAFF. Based on the CDR3 plus reference TRBV2 and TRBJ1-1, the full variable domain is EPEVTQTPSHQVTQMGQEVILRCVPISNHLYFYWYRQILGQKVEFLVSFYNNEISEKSEIFDDQFSVERPDGSNFTLKIRSTKLEDSAMYFCASSERAGMNTEAFFGQGTRLTVV.

V is TRBV27 and J is TRBJ1-1, with 7 bases lining up with TRBD1. J gave up 4 bases and V 5 bases, and 10 bases lay outside the gene matches. CDR3 length: 15 residues. The germline gives CDR1 MNHEY, CDR2 SMNVEV (reference sequence). The CDR3 coding sequence is TGTGCCAGCAGTACAAGACAGGGAATGCGCACTGAAGCTTTCTTT. As protein: CASSTRQGMRTEAFF.

This clone was counted only a few times. This chain joins TRBV7-9 and TRBJ2-1, with TRBD2 matching over 10 bases. Germline CDR1 reads SEHNR; CDR2 reads FQNEAQ (reference sequence). After removal of 0 bases from V and 6 bases from J, the junction contained 2 bases not matched to a gene. This CDR3 is built from 15 residues. The CDR3 reads CASSLALAGVNEQFF. In DNA form, the CDR3 reads TGTGCCAGCAGCTTAGCTCTAGCGGGAGTCAATGAGCAGTTCTTC.

This clone was detected many times. The rearrangement links TRBV10-3 to TRBJ1-5; D may be TRBD1 (6 bases). The CDR3 is made up of 13 amino acids. V was clipped by 4 bases and J by 6 bases, with 10 bases between them. Germline V gene data show CDR1 as ENHRY and CDR2 as SYGVKD. The CDR3 region is CAISGEGGQPQHF. In nucleotides, the CDR3 is TGTGCCATCAGTGGGGAAGGGGGTCAGCCCCAGCATTTT.